The rows below give T cell receptor beta chains drawn from one sample of a study of blood T cell repertoires in COVID-19. Measured with immunoSEQ multiplex PCR; TCRdb has only the in-frame clones, and not every one. The table includes around 200,000 clones, 80% to 85% detected once. The material sequenced was peripheral blood. These receptors all stem from a woman in her forties with acute or convalescent COVID-19. CDR3s include the opening cysteine and the closing phenylalanine or tryptophan. D genes are given only for firm matches. Size is stated for part of the rows, as once, few or many counts, or as a class when the clone is expanded.

j_call	clone_size	v_call	d_call	cdr3_nt	cdr3_aa
TRBJ2-5	few	TRBV28	TRBD2	TGTGCCAGCAGGCCACTAGCGAACCAAGAGACCCAGTACTTC	CASRPLANQETQYF
TRBJ2-5	NA	TRBV25-1	NA	TGTGCCAGCAGTGAATATAGTTTGACTAGTGGTTGGCAAGAGACCCAGTACTTC	CASSEYSLTSGWQETQYF
TRBJ2-7	NA	TRBV5-4	NA	TGTGCCAGCAGCTCGATGACAGGGAGGTTTTACGAGCAGTACTTC	CASSSMTGRFYEQYF
TRBJ1-6	NA	TRBV6-4	NA	TGTGCCAGCAGGAGGGACATCTATAATTCACCCCTCCACTTT	CASRRDIYNSPLHF
TRBJ1-2	NA	TRBV6-5	TRBD1	TGTGCCAGCAGTCGAGGGACAGGACGGGACTATGGCTACACCTTC	CASSRGTGRDYGYTF
TRBJ1-1	NA	TRBV18	NA	TGTGCCAGCTCAATCGGGATAGCTGAAGCTTTCTTT	CASSIGIAEAFF
TRBJ1-1	NA	TRBV3-1/TRBV3-2	NA	TGTGCCAGCAGCCAAGATGAGTCTAAAAAAGCTTTCTTT	CASSQDESKKAFF
TRBJ1-1	NA	TRBV9	NA	TGTGCCAGCAGCGCCGACCCCGACAGGTTGAACACTGAAGCTTTCTTT	CASSADPDRLNTEAFF
TRBJ2-7	NA	TRBV5-1	NA	TGCGCCAGCAGCTTGCGGGGCGTCGAGGTGGGAAGGGAGGGGGGATACGAGCAGTACTTC	CASSLRGVEVGREGGYEQYF
TRBJ1-4	NA	TRBV18	NA	TGTGCCAGCTCCGGACAGCAACGAGAAAAACTGTTTTTT	CASSGQQREKLFF
TRBJ2-7	NA	TRBV20-1	TRBD2	TGCAGTGCTCGTGGGGGCCATATAGCGGGGGGCCTTGCTTGGCAGTACTTC	CSARGGHIAGGLAWQYF
TRBJ1-4	NA	TRBV7-9	NA	TGTGCCAGCAGCTTATTGCAGGGTCCGGTTGGTGAAAAACTGTTTTTT	CASSLLQGPVGEKLFF
TRBJ2-3	NA	TRBV21-1	NA	TGTGCCAGCAGAGACCACTATGGGGGATCGGGAGTAGGTCCCGCCACAGATACGCAGTATTTT	CASRDHYGGSGVGPATDTQYF
TRBJ2-1	NA	TRBV12-5	NA	TGTGCTAGTGGTTTGGGGGTAGGGGTATACAATGAGCAGTTCTTC	CASGLGVGVYNEQFF
TRBJ1-6	NA	TRBV10-3	NA	TGTGCCATCAGTGAGTCGGGGGGGACACCCCTCCACTTT	CAISESGGTPLHF
TRBJ2-3	NA	TRBV23-1	TRBD2	TGCGCCAGCAGCACGGGACTAGCGGGTGCGAACGGGGATACGCAGTATTTT	CASSTGLAGANGDTQYF
TRBJ2-7	NA	TRBV15	NA	TGTGCCACAGGGCGGGACTCCTACGAGCAGTACTTC	CATGRDSYEQYF
TRBJ1-2	once	TRBV6-5	NA	TGTGCCAGCAGTTACTCGAGGGTTACAGGGTTTGGCTACACCTTC	CASSYSRVTGFGYTF
TRBJ2-7	few	TRBV6-2/TRBV6-3	NA	TGTGCCAGCAGTTACACAGAACGACAGTACTTC	CASSYTERQYF
TRBJ1-1	NA	TRBV19	NA	TGTGCCAGTAGGAAGCGGGGCGGGACTGAAGCTTTCTTT	CASRKRGGTEAFF